This TCR beta chain is from a study of blood T cell repertoires in COVID-19. Study-wide background: Both acute and convalescent COVID-19 samples were obtained from the United States, Italy and Spain. Nucleic acid was either cDNA or gDNA, and it came from T cells, B-cell-depleted T cells, or PBMCs.

Trimming pared 4 bases from V and 1 base from J, leaving 5 bases between. The CDR3 extends over 12 amino acids. The V gene's germline CDR1 is SGDLS and CDR2 YYNGEE. In the original workflow: Cell counts per sample came from amplifying reference gene primers. Here immunoSEQ multiplex PCR was the method, and the copy in TCRdb shows in-frame clones only, minus some. Clone size and the V and J calls come from that table; the DNA yielded D and trimming. The table lists 250,000 to 350,000 clones, approximately 84% of them singletons, with more than 1.2% in the top ten. Seattle patients were enrolled while actively infected and followed longitudinally.

The chain recombines TRBV9 with TRBJ2-5, with D unresolved. The specimen sequenced was peripheral blood. This TCR was recovered from a human donor with COVID-19, enrolled during active disease. The donor label of this sample is uncertain. In nucleotides, the CDR3 is TGTGCCAGCAGCTCGGGCCAAGAGACCCAGTACTTC. Translated, it gives CASSSGQETQYF. Supplemented by reference TRBV9 and TRBJ2-5, the full variable domain reads DSGVTQTPKHLITATGQRVTLRCSPRSGDLSVYWYQQSLDQGLQFLIQYYNGEERAKGNILERFSAQQFPDLHSELNLSSLELGDSALYFCASSSGQETQYFGPGTRLLVL.